One and the same sample provided the 24 T cell receptor beta chains below, sequenced in a study of cytomegalovirus exposure and HLA in healthy donors. The PCR contained 60 Vbeta and 13 Jbeta primers. Here immunoSEQ multiplex PCR was the method, and the copy in TCRdb shows in-frame clones only, minus some. The sample contains 150,000 to 200,000 clones, around 72% of which appear only once. Material for sequencing was PBMCs. All receptors derive from a man aged 35 to 55 in good health and CMV-seropositive.

V usage is TRBV7-2 and J usage is TRBJ2-5, with 8 bases matching TRBD1. The germline CDR1 and CDR2 sequences are SGHTA and FQGNSA. The V gene end was trimmed by 5 bases and the J gene end by 6 bases; junction bases not matched to a gene: 5. CDR3 length: 13 residues. Here the CDR3 reads CASSQDREKTQYF. CDR3 DNA sequence: TGTGCCAGCAGCCAGGACAGGGAGAAGACCCAGTACTTC. The entire variable domain, with the rest obtained from reference TRBV7-2 and TRBJ2-5, is as follows: GAGVSQSPSNKVTEKGKDVELRCDPISGHTALYWYRQSLGQGLEFLIYFQGNSAPDKSGLPSDRFSAERTGGSVSTLTIQRTQQEDSAVYLCASSQDREKTQYFGPGTRLLVL.

CDR3 coding DNA: TGTGCCAGCAGCTCTCGGGGGGGTAGCACAGATACGCAGTATTTT. Its translation is CASSSRGGSTDTQYF. The gene calls are TRBV7-9 and TRBJ2-3; 8 nucleotides agree with TRBD2. Germline-derived CDR1 and CDR2 are SEHNR and FQNEAQ (reference sequence). This CDR3 has 15 residues. The trim removed 4 bases at V and 0 bases at J, leaving 3 bases unmatched. The complete variable domain, with remaining parts taken from reference TRBV7-9 and TRBJ2-3, reads DTGVSQNPRHKITKRGQNVTFRCDPISEHNRLYWYRQTLGQGPEFLTYFQNEAQLEKSRLLSDRFSAERPKGSFSTLEIQRTEQGDSAMYLCASSSRGGSTDTQYFGPGTRLTVL.

This rearrangement joins TRBV7-2 to TRBJ2-5; no definite D call. The CDR3 has 12 amino acids. Trimming left V 2 bases short and J 2 bases short, with 3 bases between. In germline, CDR1 is SGHTA, CDR2 FQGNSA. CDR3 in DNA: TGTGCCAGCAGCTTACTTCAAGAGACCCAGTACTTC. It is translated as CASSLLQETQYF.

The rearrangement uses TRBV7-2 and TRBJ2-1; D gene uncertain. V was shortened by 5 bases and J by 0 bases, with 14 bases between the two germline ends. CDR3 length: 16 residues. Germline CDR1 and CDR2: SGHTA and FQGNSA. The CDR3 DNA follows: TGTGCCAGCAGCCAATCTAGGAGATCCTCCTACAATGAGCAGTTCTTC. Translated: CASSQSRRSSYNEQFF.

The chain couples TRBV7-9 to TRBJ2-1; tentative D call: TRBD2 (7 bases). V was shortened by 1 base and J by 3 bases, with 13 bases between the two germline ends. The CDR3 covers 16 residues. Germline V CDR1 and CDR2: SEHNR, FQNEAQ (reference sequence). In nucleotides, the CDR3 is TGTGCCAGCAGCTTAGGTTGGGGGGGCCTCTACAATGAGCAGTTCTTC. It codes for CASSLGWGGLYNEQFF.

In its sample, this clone was seen once. The chain is built from TRBV2 and TRBJ2-3; 7 bases are shared with TRBD2. Trimming took 3 bases from V and 3 from J; bases not matched to a gene: 3. The CDR3 consists of 14 residues. Germline CDR1 reads SNHLY; CDR2 reads FYNNEI. In nucleotides, the CDR3 is TGTGCCAGCAGTGAGAGCGGGATGACAGATACGCAGTATTTT. Its protein is CASSESGMTDTQYF.

This clone was observed once. The J gene is TRBJ1-1, the V gene TRBV19; D is unresolved. V lost 7 bases and J 3 bases, leaving 9 bases between the germline ends. The CDR3 spans 12 residues. Per germline, CDR1 LNHDA and CDR2 SQIVND (reference sequence). CDR3 nucleotides: TGTGCCAGTAAGGATCAGGACACTGAAGCTTTCTTT. Translated: CASKDQDTEAFF.

The chain combines TRBV6-5 with TRBJ2-1; D possibly corresponds to TRBD2 (5 bases). Germline loops: CDR1 MNHEY, CDR2 SVGAGI. With 7 bases removed from V and 0 bases from J, the gap between germline ends came to 10 bases. This CDR3 spans 14 amino acids. CDR3 sequence (DNA): TGTGCCAGCACCCGGAGGAGCTCCTACAATGAGCAGTTCTTC. Translation gives CASTRRSSYNEQFF.

The chain employs TRBV10-3 and TRBJ2-2; D might be TRBD2 (6 bases). Trimming pared 3 bases from V and 1 base from J, leaving 9 bases between. Germline loops: CDR1 ENHRY, CDR2 SYGVKD. The CDR3 runs to 15 residues. The CDR3 loop is CAISDGTQNTGELFF. CDR3 in DNA: TGTGCCATCAGTGACGGGACTCAGAACACCGGGGAGCTGTTTTTT.

The rearrangement links TRBV5-4 to TRBJ1-2; perhaps TRBD1 as D (6 bases). The V and J ends lost 4 bases and 3 bases respectively, with 13 bases between them. The CDR3 loop spans 14 amino acids. The germline gives CDR1 SGHNT, CDR2 YYREEE (reference sequence). The CDR3 is CASSARDTHYGYTF. CDR3 sequence (DNA): TGTGCCAGCAGCGCCCGGGACACGCACTATGGCTACACCTTC.

The chain couples TRBV10-2 to TRBJ2-1; 14 nucleotides match TRBD2. Germline CDR1 is WSHSY and CDR2 is SAAADI. The V gene end was trimmed by 4 bases and the J gene end by 0 bases; junction bases not matched to a gene: 5. The CDR3 sequence is 18 residues long. Here the CDR3 reads CASSGTSGGTSSYNEQFF. The CDR3 DNA is TGCGCCAGCAGTGGGACTAGCGGGGGGACTAGCTCCTACAATGAGCAGTTCTTC.

This clone was observed a few times. The chain is built from TRBV6-6 and TRBJ2-7; TRBD1 is a possible D gene (5 bases). CDR1 and CDR2 from the germline V gene are MNHNY and SVGAGI (reference sequence). The ends were cut back, 6 bases at V and 5 bases at J, with 14 bases in the middle. The CDR3 sequence is 13 residues long. The DNA for the CDR3 is TGTGCCAGCAGCCCGGCAGGGTTGGACGAGCAGTACTTC. It codes for CASSPAGLDEQYF.

The chain carries TRBV14 and TRBJ2-2, with D possibly matching TRBD2 (6 bases). The CDR3 totals 16 residues. V lost 6 bases and J lost 4, with 18 bases in between. In germline, CDR1 is SGHDN, CDR2 FVKESK. CDR3 residues: CASRPRGTYTTGELFF. CDR3 nucleotides: TGTGCCAGCAGGCCTCGGGGGACGTATACCACCGGGGAGCTGTTTTTT.

The genes are TRBV4-2 and TRBJ1-5, with 7 bases identical to TRBD1. CDR3 length: 17 residues. V trimming: 1 base; J trimming: 3 bases; junction bases outside the gene matches: 9. Germline lookup yields CDR1 LGHNA and CDR2 YNFKEQ. The CDR3: CASSQGGTVSFNQPQHF. The CDR3 DNA follows: TGTGCCAGCAGCCAAGGGGGGACAGTTAGTTTCAATCAGCCCCAGCATTTT.

This chain connects TRBV30 to TRBJ1-2, with a weak D call TRBD1 (6 bases). Trimming removed 2 bases at V and 4 bases at J, with 11 bases between. The CDR3 length is 13 residues. Germline CDR1 GTSNPN, CDR2 SVGIG (reference sequence). The DNA of the CDR3 is TGTGCCTGGAGTCTACAGGGTGGCTATGGCTACACCTTC. As protein: CAWSLQGGYGYTF.

The chain uses TRBV5-4 and TRBJ2-5; 7 bases match TRBD1. The V segment lost 3 bases and the J segment 2 bases; nucleotides outside the gene matches: 10. This CDR3 contains 16 residues. Looked up from germline, CDR1 is SGHNT and CDR2 is YYREEE (reference sequence). Here the CDR3 reads CASSSPRQGWQETQYF. The DNA for the CDR3 is TGTGCCAGCAGCTCGCCGCGACAGGGTTGGCAAGAGACCCAGTACTTC.

The chain carries TRBV6-1 and TRBJ2-2; no clear D. The CDR3 covers 14 residues. CDR1 MNHNS and CDR2 SASEGT come from the germline V gene. Deletions cut 2 bases from V and 5 bases from J, with 9 bases between. The CDR3, as DNA: TGTGCCAGCAGTGAACTTCGCGGAACCGGGGAGCTGTTTTTT. This gives the protein CASSELRGTGELFF.

V is TRBV9 and J is TRBJ1-1; D not resolved. Germline-derived CDR1 and CDR2 are SGDLS and YYNGEE. The CDR3 sequence is 13 residues long. With 3 bases removed from V and 1 base from J, the gap between germline ends came to 7 bases. CDR3 region: CASSAATNTEAFF. CDR3 in DNA: TGTGCCAGCAGCGCCGCTACGAACACTGAAGCTTTCTTT. The full variable domain, with the rest looked up from reference TRBV9 and TRBJ1-1, is DSGVTQTPKHLITATGQRVTLRCSPRSGDLSVYWYQQSLDQGLQFLIQYYNGEERAKGNILERFSAQQFPDLHSELNLSSLELGDSALYFCASSAATNTEAFFGQGTRLTVV.

The J gene is TRBJ1-5, the V gene TRBV5-6; 8 positions match TRBD1. Germline V gene sequence: CDR1 SGHDT, CDR2 YYEEEE. J was trimmed by 6 bases and V by 4 bases; bases with no gene match: 12. The CDR3 has 16 amino acids. The CDR3 nucleotides read TGTGCCAGCAGCCTCTGGACGGACAGGGCAAGTCAGCCCCAGCATTTT. Its translation: CASSLWTDRASQPQHF.

This clone was recorded once. This rearrangement joins TRBV5-6 to TRBJ2-5; D gene unclear. TRBJ2-7 explains the end of the DNA better; the J call may be wrong. CDR3 length equals 13 residues. Germline CDR1 reads SGHDT; CDR2 reads YYEEEE. The CDR3 here is CASSPDGRYEQYF. In DNA, the CDR3 is TGTGCCAGCAGCCCGGATGGGCGCTACGAGCAGTACTTC.

V is TRBV6-5 and J is TRBJ1-1; 7 positions match TRBD1. V lost 6 bases, J lost 3 bases, and 7 bases stayed unmatched. The germline V gene encodes CDR1 MNHEY and CDR2 SVGAGI. The CDR3 is 14 residues long. The CDR3 sequence is CASSLDRVDTEAFF. Written as DNA, the CDR3 is TGTGCCAGCAGCCTAGACAGGGTGGACACTGAAGCTTTCTTT.

V gene TRBV30 combines with J gene TRBJ1-1, with TRBD1 identical over 8 bases. J lost 0 bases, V lost 3 bases, and 3 bases had no gene match. Germline lookup yields CDR1 GTSNPN and CDR2 SVGIG (reference sequence). The CDR3 is made up of 14 amino acids. The DNA for the CDR3 is TGTGCCTGGAGCGCAGGGGGCCTGAACACTGAAGCTTTCTTT. Its protein is CAWSAGGLNTEAFF.

The chain is built from TRBV7-6 and TRBJ2-1; 7 nucleotides line up with TRBD1. The V segment lost 5 bases and the J segment 10 bases; nucleotides outside the gene matches: 8. The V gene's germline CDR1 is SGHVS and CDR2 FNYEAQ. This CDR3 contains 13 residues. Here the CDR3 DNA reads TGTGCCAGCAGCAATGACAGGGTGGGAGAGCAGTTCTTC. This sequence encodes CASSNDRVGEQFF. The variable domain in full, completed from reference TRBV7-6 and TRBJ2-1, reads GAGVSQSPRYKVTKRGQDVALRCDPISGHVSLYWYRQALGQGPEFLTYFNYEAQQDKSGLPNDRFSAERPEGSISTLTIQRTEQRDSAMYRCASSNDRVGEQFFGPGTRLTVL.

This chain uses TRBV21-1 with TRBJ2-5; the DNA was not used to check the table's D call, TRBD2. TRBV21-1 constitutes a pseudogene. This CDR3 spans 12 amino acids. CDR3 DNA sequence: TGTGCCAGCAGTGGAGGAGGAGAGACCCAGTACTTC. Protein product: CASSGGGETQYF.